Shown below are 20 T cell receptor beta chains from a single sample sequenced in a study of OX40 agonist ivuxolimab in advanced cancers. The method was immunoSEQ multiplex PCR; TCRdb's version includes in-frame clones alone and lacks a portion of them. The repertoire has 90,000 or so clones, about 90% of them found once; the top ten carry approximately 0.78%. The sequences come from CD4+ or CD8+ T cells sorted from blood, collected in a trial of the OX40 agonist ivuxolimab. The receptors were sampled from an adult with an advanced solid tumor such as melanoma, head and neck, liver or kidney cancer.

The rearrangement uses TRBV25-1 and TRBJ1-2, with 11 bases lining up with TRBD1. The V gene end was trimmed by 6 bases and the J gene end by 4 bases; junction bases not matched to a gene: 4. The CDR3 runs 14 residues. CDR1 is MGHDK and CDR2 is SYGVNS in the germline V gene. Here the CDR3 reads CASRGTGGFYGYTF. For the CDR3, the DNA is TGTGCCAGCAGGGGGACAGGGGGTTTCTATGGCTACACCTTC.

This clone was observed a few times. Relative to the germline gene, one junction end is altered; a read error may explain this. The chain links TRBV23-1 to TRBJ1-2, with TRBD1 matching over 10 bases. TRBV23-1 is classed as an ORF, of uncertain function. The CDR3 runs to 11 residues. The CDR3 nucleotides read TGCGCCAGCACCCCGACAGGGGGCTTACCCTTC. Amino acid sequence: CASTPTGGLPF.

The chain links TRBV19 to TRBJ2-7; 10 positions agree with TRBD2. V lost 3 bases to trimming and J lost 4 bases; unmatched junction nucleotides: 18. This CDR3 is built from 19 residues. Per germline, CDR1 LNHDA and CDR2 SQIVND (reference sequence). Here the CDR3 DNA reads TGTGCCAGTAGTATCCCCCCTGGCGCTAGCGGGAGTAATGGGTACGAGCAGTACTTC. Translating it yields CASSIPPGASGSNGYEQYF.

This clone was seen a handful of times. The chain employs TRBV15 and TRBJ1-5, with D tentatively TRBD1 (5 bases). CDR1 LNHNV and CDR2 YYDKDF come from the germline V gene (reference sequence). The CDR3 consists of 15 residues. V shed 1 base and J shed 2 bases, with 9 bases lying between them. The CDR3 loop is CATSRGSRGNQPQHF. The CDR3, as DNA: TGTGCCACCAGCAGAGGGTCCAGGGGCAATCAGCCCCAGCATTTT. Full variable domain (outside the CDR3, taken from reference TRBV15 and TRBJ1-5): DAMVIQNPRYQVTQFGKPVTLSCSQTLNHNVMYWYQQKSSQAPKLLFHYYDKDFNNEADTPDNFQSRRPNTSFCFLDIRSPGLGDTAMYLCATSRGSRGNQPQHFGDGTRLSIL.

This clone was seen just once. J is TRBJ2-7 and V is TRBV27, with 10 bases matching TRBD1. The J segment lost 2 bases and the V segment lost 6 bases, leaving 4 bases of the junction unmatched. This CDR3 region has 14 residues. CDR1 and CDR2 (germline): MNHEY, SMNVEV (reference sequence). CDR3 amino acids: CASRPGQGPYEQYF. CDR3 DNA sequence: TGTGCCAGCAGGCCGGGACAGGGGCCCTACGAGCAGTACTTC.

This sequence joins TRBV7-9 and TRBJ1-1; D not resolved. Germline loops: CDR1 SEHNR, CDR2 FQNEAQ (reference sequence). The V end was cut by 1 base, the J end by 8 bases, with 11 bases between. CDR3 size: 13 residues. As DNA, the CDR3 is TGTGCCAGCAGCTTAGTCGGAGAAGGGGAAGCTTTCTTT. Translating it yields CASSLVGEGEAFF.

The chain joins TRBV6-5 to TRBJ2-7; 8 bases agree with TRBD1. Germline-derived CDR1 and CDR2 are MNHEY and SVGAGI. The CDR3 contains 14 residues. V lost 6 bases and J lost 2; bases outside the gene matches: 6. The chain's CDR3 is CASRRDRWAYEQYF. The CDR3 region has the DNA TGTGCCAGCAGGAGGGACAGGTGGGCCTACGAGCAGTACTTC.

The chain employs TRBV27 and TRBJ2-3; a possible D gene is TRBD2 (5 bases). The CDR3 covers 14 residues. Germline V gives CDR1 MNHEY, CDR2 SMNVEV (reference sequence). Trimming pared 3 bases from V and 2 bases from J, leaving 9 bases between. This chain's CDR3 is CASSFHRDTDTQYF. The CDR3 DNA follows: TGTGCCAGCAGTTTCCACCGGGACACAGATACGCAGTATTTT.

This CDR3 is CAWGTSGPYEQYF. CDR3 coding DNA: TGTGCCTGGGGAACTAGCGGGCCGTACGAGCAGTACTTC. The V call is TRBV30, the J call TRBJ2-7, with 9 bases lining up with TRBD2. CDR3 size: 13 residues. Germline V CDR1 and CDR2: GTSNPN, SVGIG (reference sequence). V was pared by 5 bases and J by 4 bases, with 6 bases of the junction left unmatched.

The V call is TRBV4-1, the J call TRBJ2-1, with 7 bases that match TRBD2. V lost 6 bases and J lost 7; bases outside the gene matches: 6. The CDR3 totals 13 residues. Germline V gene lookup returns CDR1 MGHRA and CDR2 YSYEKL. CDR3 in amino acids: CASRPGLGNEQFF. In DNA form, the CDR3 reads TGCGCCAGCAGGCCCGGACTAGGGAATGAGCAGTTCTTC.

The rearrangement joins TRBV5-1 to TRBJ2-5, with 8 bases lining up with TRBD2. Germline V CDR1 and CDR2: SGHRS, YFSETQ. The CDR3 loop spans 17 amino acids. Trimming cost V 4 bases and J 5 bases; bases outside gene matches: 16. The CDR3 DNA reads as TGCGCCAGCAGCCAGAACCTAGCGGGCGGGGCAGGGGAGACCCAGTACTTC. Translating gives CASSQNLAGGAGETQYF.

V and J are TRBV18 and TRBJ2-5; D is possibly TRBD2 (7 bases). This CDR3 contains 13 residues. V was clipped by 2 bases and J by 5 bases, with 9 bases between them. Per the germline V gene, CDR1 is KGHSH and CDR2 is LQKENI. The CDR3 DNA reads TGTGCCAGCTCACCAGAGGGGGGGGAGACCCAGTACTTC. Its translation is CASSPEGGETQYF.

This rearrangement joins TRBV6-6 to TRBJ1-2; 11 bases match TRBD1. CDR1 is MNHNY, CDR2 SVGAGI, per germline (reference sequence). The length of the CDR3 is 16 residues. The J segment lost 3 bases and the V segment lost 2 bases, leaving 5 bases of the junction unmatched. In DNA form, the CDR3 reads TGTGCCAGCAGTTACGGAGGACAGGGGGCTGACTATGGCTACACCTTC. Translating it yields CASSYGGQGADYGYTF.

This sequence joins TRBV6-1 and TRBJ1-1; a possible D gene is TRBD1 (5 bases). This CDR3 has 12 residues. Deletions cut 7 bases from V and 1 base from J, with 7 bases between. Per germline, CDR1 MNHNS and CDR2 SASEGT. The CDR3 coding sequence is TGTGCCAGCAATAGGGGGAACACTGAAGCTTTCTTT. This codes for CASNRGNTEAFF.

V is TRBV5-5 and J is TRBJ2-2; 8 bases are shared with TRBD2. This CDR3 spans 15 amino acids. The V gene's germline CDR1 is SGHKS and CDR2 YYEKEE (reference sequence). V lost 4 bases, J lost 5 bases, and 7 bases stayed unmatched. The CDR3 sequence is CASSLRTSQTGELFF. The CDR3 DNA reads as TGTGCCAGCAGCCTCAGGACTAGCCAGACCGGGGAGCTGTTTTTT.

This clone was detected a few times. V is TRBV7-9 and J is TRBJ1-1; D not certain. V was shortened by 2 bases and J by 1 base, with 11 bases between the two germline ends. Germline loops: CDR1 SEHNR, CDR2 FQNEAQ (reference sequence). This CDR3 has 15 residues. This CDR3 reads CASSLLRGRNTEAFF. The CDR3 DNA follows: TGTGCCAGCAGCTTACTGCGGGGTAGGAACACTGAAGCTTTCTTT. Full variable domain (outside the CDR3, taken from reference TRBV7-9 and TRBJ1-1): DTGVSQNPRHKITKRGQNVTFRCDPISEHNRLYWYRQTLGQGPEFLTYFQNEAQLEKSRLLSDRFSAERPKGSFSTLEIQRTEQGDSAMYLCASSLLRGRNTEAFFGQGTRLTVV.

The chain joins TRBV6-5 to TRBJ2-7; tentatively, D is TRBD1 (7 bases). Trimming left V 5 bases short and J 0 bases short, with 11 bases between. From germline, CDR1 is MNHEY and CDR2 SVGAGI. The CDR3 loop spans 14 amino acids. The CDR3 sequence is CASSGGTASYEQYF. The CDR3 DNA follows: TGTGCCAGCAGTGGGGGGACAGCCTCCTACGAGCAGTACTTC.

The chain couples TRBV5-1 to TRBJ2-5; TRBD2 matches at 9 bases. This CDR3 has 16 amino acids. V gave up 1 base and J gave up 2 bases; unmatched junction bases: 6. Germline assignment: CDR1 SGHRS and CDR2 YFSETQ. The CDR3: CASSLSLAGRQETQYF. CDR3 DNA: TGCGCCAGCAGCTTGTCGCTAGCGGGGAGACAAGAGACCCAGTACTTC.

The chain joins TRBV7-3 to TRBJ2-5, with 7 bases lining up with TRBD2. Germline-derived CDR1 and CDR2 are SGHTA and FQGTGA. The CDR3 has 15 amino acids. The junction had 5 bases not matched to a gene; V was cut back by 2 bases and J by 2 bases. The CDR3 DNA follows: TGTGCCAGCAGCTTATCGGCGGGAGTACAAGAGACCCAGTACTTC. This codes for CASSLSAGVQETQYF.

The rearrangement uses TRBV11-3 and TRBJ2-3, with a possible D match to TRBD2 (6 bases). Per germline, CDR1 SGHNT and CDR2 YENEEA. The CDR3 has 16 amino acids. The germline V and J ends were trimmed by 0 bases and 2 bases, with 12 bases remaining between them. The CDR3 nucleotides are TGTGCCAGCAGCTTAGAAGGGAGCGGGTACACAGATACGCAGTATTTT. Translating it yields CASSLEGSGYTDTQYF.